These T cell receptor beta chains were read from a single sample in a study of blood T cell repertoires in COVID-19. The method was immunoSEQ multiplex PCR; TCRdb's version includes in-frame clones alone and lacks a portion of them. The sample yields just over 250,000 clones, approximately 87% seen once. The sample was peripheral blood. These receptors all come from a woman in her fifties or sixties with acute or convalescent COVID-19. CDR3s include the opening cysteine and the closing phenylalanine or tryptophan. The D gene is left open where the match is weak. Size is stated for part of the rows, as once, few or many counts, or as a class when the clone is expanded.

D gene: TRBD1
J gene: TRBJ1-1
clone size: NA
V gene: TRBV28
CDR3 DNA: TGTGCCAGCAGTCAGGGACAGGGGACTGAAGCTTTCTTT
CDR3 protein: CASSQGQGTEAFF

D gene: NA
J gene: TRBJ2-7
clone size: NA
V gene: TRBV30
CDR3 DNA: TGTGCCTGGAAGAGAACAGGGGGCATTAGCGGGAGCTCCTACGAGCAGTACTTC
CDR3 protein: CAWKRTGGISGSSYEQYF

D gene: TRBD2
J gene: TRBJ2-1
clone size: NA
V gene: TRBV3-1/TRBV3-2
CDR3 DNA: TGTGCCAGCAGCCAATGGACTAGCGGTGTCAGTGAGCAGTTCTTC
CDR3 protein: CASSQWTSGVSEQFF

D gene: TRBD2
J gene: TRBJ2-7
clone size: NA
V gene: TRBV7-2
CDR3 DNA: TGTGCCAGCAGCTTAGGACTAGCTGGAACCTACGAGCAGTACTTC
CDR3 protein: CASSLGLAGTYEQYF

D gene: TRBD1
J gene: TRBJ1-5
clone size: NA
V gene: TRBV5-8
CDR3 DNA: TGTGCCAGCAGCTTGGTATCAGGGGGCGGTCAGCCCCAGCATTTT
CDR3 protein: CASSLVSGGGQPQHF

D gene: NA
J gene: TRBJ2-1
clone size: NA
V gene: TRBV19
CDR3 DNA: TGTGCCAGTAGTACAGGACAGGGAGGGAATGAGCAGTTCTTC
CDR3 protein: CASSTGQGGNEQFF

D gene: NA
J gene: TRBJ2-5
clone size: NA
V gene: TRBV5-1
CDR3 DNA: TGCGCCAGCAGCGAGACAAGGAGCGGTGGAGAGACCCAGTACTTC
CDR3 protein: CASSETRSGGETQYF

D gene: TRBD2
J gene: TRBJ2-7
clone size: NA
V gene: TRBV25-1
CDR3 DNA: TGTGCCAGCAGCGATCCAGCGGGAGGGACCTACGAGCAGTACTTC
CDR3 protein: CASSDPAGGTYEQYF

D gene: TRBD1
J gene: TRBJ1-3
clone size: NA
V gene: TRBV27
CDR3 DNA: TGTGCCAGCAGTTTACAGGGGGCTGGAAACACCATATATTTT
CDR3 protein: CASSLQGAGNTIYF

D gene: TRBD1
J gene: TRBJ1-1
clone size: NA
V gene: TRBV6-4
CDR3 DNA: TGTGCCAGCAGTGACTCGTCAGGGGGAACTGAAGCTTTCTTT
CDR3 protein: CASSDSSGGTEAFF

D gene: TRBD2
J gene: TRBJ2-1
clone size: few
V gene: TRBV19
CDR3 DNA: TGTGCCAGTAGTACCACTAGCGGTTCCTACAATGAGCAGTTCTTC
CDR3 protein: CASSTTSGSYNEQFF

D gene: TRBD2
J gene: TRBJ2-1
clone size: NA
V gene: TRBV2
CDR3 DNA: TGTGCCAGTCCCGGGACTACCCTCAATGAGCAGTTCTTC
CDR3 protein: CASPGTTLNEQFF

D gene: NA
J gene: TRBJ1-3
clone size: NA
V gene: TRBV29-1
CDR3 DNA: TGCAGCGTTGGTGAGGGGGTTGGAAACACCATATATTTT
CDR3 protein: CSVGEGVGNTIYF

D gene: TRBD1
J gene: TRBJ1-5
clone size: few
V gene: TRBV28
CDR3 DNA: TGTGCCAGCAGACTAGGGGGCTCTAGCAATCAGCCCCAGCATTTT
CDR3 protein: CASRLGGSSNQPQHF

D gene: NA
J gene: TRBJ2-2
clone size: NA
V gene: TRBV2
CDR3 DNA: TGTGCCAGCAGAGCGGGCGTCAGGACCGGGGAGCTGTTTTTT
CDR3 protein: CASRAGVRTGELFF

D gene: NA
J gene: TRBJ1-3
clone size: NA
V gene: TRBV24-1
CDR3 DNA: TGTGCCACCAGTGGCGGACCAGGGGACTCTGGAAACACCATATATTTT
CDR3 protein: CATSGGPGDSGNTIYF

D gene: TRBD2
J gene: TRBJ2-3
clone size: NA
V gene: TRBV10-1
CDR3 DNA: TGCGCCAGCACGGGGACTAGCGTCGATACGCAGTATTTT
CDR3 protein: CASTGTSVDTQYF

D gene: NA
J gene: TRBJ2-1
clone size: NA
V gene: TRBV14
CDR3 DNA: TGTGCCAGCAGCCAAGATCTGCGAGGTGAGCAGTTCTTC
CDR3 protein: CASSQDLRGEQFF

D gene: TRBD1
J gene: TRBJ2-1
clone size: once
V gene: TRBV7-3
CDR3 DNA: TGTGCCAGCAGCACCCAACCGGGACAGACTTACAATGAGCAGTTCTTC
CDR3 protein: CASSTQPGQTYNEQFF

D gene: NA
J gene: TRBJ1-1
clone size: NA
V gene: TRBV5-1
CDR3 DNA: TGCGCCAGCAGCTCCCAGAACGCGGACACTGAAGCTTTCTTT
CDR3 protein: CASSSQNADTEAFF

D gene: TRBD2
J gene: TRBJ2-2
clone size: NA
V gene: TRBV7-3
CDR3 DNA: TGTGCCAGCAGCTCGAAAGGACTAGCGGACGACACCGGGGAGCTGTTTTTT
CDR3 protein: CASSSKGLADDTGELFF

D gene: NA
J gene: TRBJ1-6
clone size: NA
V gene: TRBV30
CDR3 DNA: TGTGCCTGGAGCTATGGGATACAGGGAAGCTCACCCCTCCACTTT
CDR3 protein: CAWSYGIQGSSPLHF

D gene: NA
J gene: TRBJ2-5
clone size: NA
V gene: TRBV7-2
CDR3 DNA: TGTGCCAGCAGCTCCGGCGGTGTAGAGACCCAGTACTTC
CDR3 protein: CASSSGGVETQYF

D gene: TRBD1
J gene: TRBJ1-5
clone size: NA
V gene: TRBV18
CDR3 DNA: TGTGCCAGCTCACCCGCGGCAGGGGGAGGCAATCAGCCCCAGCATTTT
CDR3 protein: CASSPAAGGGNQPQHF

D gene: TRBD2
J gene: TRBJ2-3
clone size: NA
V gene: TRBV5-1
CDR3 DNA: TGCGCCAGCAGCTTGTCTAGCGGGACGGATACGCAGTATTTT
CDR3 protein: CASSLSSGTDTQYF

D gene: NA
J gene: TRBJ1-6
clone size: NA
V gene: TRBV7-6
CDR3 DNA: TGTGCCAGCAGCAGGAGGTGGTTGGGATCCGGTGCACCCCTCCACTTT
CDR3 protein: CASSRRWLGSGAPLHF

D gene: TRBD1
J gene: TRBJ2-3
clone size: NA
V gene: TRBV18
CDR3 DNA: TGTGCCAGCTCACCTTTCTCCGGGACAGGGGAAGGAGATACGCAGTATTTT
CDR3 protein: CASSPFSGTGEGDTQYF

D gene: NA
J gene: TRBJ1-4
clone size: NA
V gene: TRBV13
CDR3 DNA: TGTGCCAGCAGCGAGTCCCGAGGGACTAATGAAAAACTGTTTTTT
CDR3 protein: CASSESRGTNEKLFF

D gene: NA
J gene: TRBJ2-2
clone size: NA
V gene: TRBV6-4
CDR3 DNA: TGTGCCAGCAGTGCCCACACGAACACCGGGGAGCTGTTTTTT
CDR3 protein: CASSAHTNTGELFF

D gene: TRBD1
J gene: TRBJ2-7
clone size: NA
V gene: TRBV27
CDR3 DNA: TGTGCCAGCAGAAAGGGGACAGCCACCTACGAGCAGTACTTC
CDR3 protein: CASRKGTATYEQYF

D gene: NA
J gene: TRBJ1-2
clone size: NA
V gene: TRBV4-3
CDR3 DNA: TGCGCCAGCAGCCAAGAACCAGGGGCTAACTATGGCTACACCTTC
CDR3 protein: CASSQEPGANYGYTF

D gene: NA
J gene: TRBJ1-1
clone size: few
V gene: TRBV3-1/TRBV3-2
CDR3 DNA: TGTGCCAGCAGCCAGGGGGCGTATACTGAAGCTTTCTTT
CDR3 protein: CASSQGAYTEAFF

D gene: NA
J gene: TRBJ2-5
clone size: NA
V gene: TRBV7-9
CDR3 DNA: TGTGCCAGCACCTTCATAGAGACCCAGTACTTC
CDR3 protein: CASTFIETQYF